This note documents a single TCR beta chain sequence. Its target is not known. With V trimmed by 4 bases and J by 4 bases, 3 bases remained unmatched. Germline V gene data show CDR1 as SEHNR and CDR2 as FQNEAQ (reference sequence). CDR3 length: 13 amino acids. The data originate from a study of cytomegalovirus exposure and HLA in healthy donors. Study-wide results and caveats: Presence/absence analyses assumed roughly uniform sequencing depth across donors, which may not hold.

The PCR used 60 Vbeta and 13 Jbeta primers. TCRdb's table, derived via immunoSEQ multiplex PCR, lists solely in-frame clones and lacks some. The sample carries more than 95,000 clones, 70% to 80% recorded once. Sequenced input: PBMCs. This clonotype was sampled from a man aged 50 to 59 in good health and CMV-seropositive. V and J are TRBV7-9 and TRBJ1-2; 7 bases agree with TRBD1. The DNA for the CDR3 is TGTGCCAGCAGCTCCCGGGACAGCTATGGCTACACCTTC. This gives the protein CASSSRDSYGYTF.